This TCR beta chain is from a study of T-cell reconstitution after alpha-beta-depleted transplantation in children. This clonotype was seen more than once but under ten times. Preparing the TCRbeta library involved the use of unique molecular identifiers. TCRdb redid the calling of the PCR reads with MiXCR, one entry per CDR3 protein. The data hold almost 400,000 distinct CDR3 sequences, with just over 20% observed a single time. Germline values: CDR1 MNHEY, CDR2 SVGAGI. V was cut by 0 bases and J by 0 bases, with 9 bases left in between. The CDR3 contains 17 residues. The chain recombines TRBV6-5 with TRBJ2-6; D might be TRBD1 or TRBD2, each matching 6 bases. Sequenced material: PBMCs from the stem cell graft donor, taken from the stem cell graft. The TCR comes from a human donor who donated a stem cell graft to a child with acute myeloid leukemia. CDR3 region: CASSYSGGSSGANVLTF. For the CDR3, the DNA is TGTGCCAGCAGTTACTCAGGGGGGAGCTCTGGGGCCAACGTCCTGACTTTC.